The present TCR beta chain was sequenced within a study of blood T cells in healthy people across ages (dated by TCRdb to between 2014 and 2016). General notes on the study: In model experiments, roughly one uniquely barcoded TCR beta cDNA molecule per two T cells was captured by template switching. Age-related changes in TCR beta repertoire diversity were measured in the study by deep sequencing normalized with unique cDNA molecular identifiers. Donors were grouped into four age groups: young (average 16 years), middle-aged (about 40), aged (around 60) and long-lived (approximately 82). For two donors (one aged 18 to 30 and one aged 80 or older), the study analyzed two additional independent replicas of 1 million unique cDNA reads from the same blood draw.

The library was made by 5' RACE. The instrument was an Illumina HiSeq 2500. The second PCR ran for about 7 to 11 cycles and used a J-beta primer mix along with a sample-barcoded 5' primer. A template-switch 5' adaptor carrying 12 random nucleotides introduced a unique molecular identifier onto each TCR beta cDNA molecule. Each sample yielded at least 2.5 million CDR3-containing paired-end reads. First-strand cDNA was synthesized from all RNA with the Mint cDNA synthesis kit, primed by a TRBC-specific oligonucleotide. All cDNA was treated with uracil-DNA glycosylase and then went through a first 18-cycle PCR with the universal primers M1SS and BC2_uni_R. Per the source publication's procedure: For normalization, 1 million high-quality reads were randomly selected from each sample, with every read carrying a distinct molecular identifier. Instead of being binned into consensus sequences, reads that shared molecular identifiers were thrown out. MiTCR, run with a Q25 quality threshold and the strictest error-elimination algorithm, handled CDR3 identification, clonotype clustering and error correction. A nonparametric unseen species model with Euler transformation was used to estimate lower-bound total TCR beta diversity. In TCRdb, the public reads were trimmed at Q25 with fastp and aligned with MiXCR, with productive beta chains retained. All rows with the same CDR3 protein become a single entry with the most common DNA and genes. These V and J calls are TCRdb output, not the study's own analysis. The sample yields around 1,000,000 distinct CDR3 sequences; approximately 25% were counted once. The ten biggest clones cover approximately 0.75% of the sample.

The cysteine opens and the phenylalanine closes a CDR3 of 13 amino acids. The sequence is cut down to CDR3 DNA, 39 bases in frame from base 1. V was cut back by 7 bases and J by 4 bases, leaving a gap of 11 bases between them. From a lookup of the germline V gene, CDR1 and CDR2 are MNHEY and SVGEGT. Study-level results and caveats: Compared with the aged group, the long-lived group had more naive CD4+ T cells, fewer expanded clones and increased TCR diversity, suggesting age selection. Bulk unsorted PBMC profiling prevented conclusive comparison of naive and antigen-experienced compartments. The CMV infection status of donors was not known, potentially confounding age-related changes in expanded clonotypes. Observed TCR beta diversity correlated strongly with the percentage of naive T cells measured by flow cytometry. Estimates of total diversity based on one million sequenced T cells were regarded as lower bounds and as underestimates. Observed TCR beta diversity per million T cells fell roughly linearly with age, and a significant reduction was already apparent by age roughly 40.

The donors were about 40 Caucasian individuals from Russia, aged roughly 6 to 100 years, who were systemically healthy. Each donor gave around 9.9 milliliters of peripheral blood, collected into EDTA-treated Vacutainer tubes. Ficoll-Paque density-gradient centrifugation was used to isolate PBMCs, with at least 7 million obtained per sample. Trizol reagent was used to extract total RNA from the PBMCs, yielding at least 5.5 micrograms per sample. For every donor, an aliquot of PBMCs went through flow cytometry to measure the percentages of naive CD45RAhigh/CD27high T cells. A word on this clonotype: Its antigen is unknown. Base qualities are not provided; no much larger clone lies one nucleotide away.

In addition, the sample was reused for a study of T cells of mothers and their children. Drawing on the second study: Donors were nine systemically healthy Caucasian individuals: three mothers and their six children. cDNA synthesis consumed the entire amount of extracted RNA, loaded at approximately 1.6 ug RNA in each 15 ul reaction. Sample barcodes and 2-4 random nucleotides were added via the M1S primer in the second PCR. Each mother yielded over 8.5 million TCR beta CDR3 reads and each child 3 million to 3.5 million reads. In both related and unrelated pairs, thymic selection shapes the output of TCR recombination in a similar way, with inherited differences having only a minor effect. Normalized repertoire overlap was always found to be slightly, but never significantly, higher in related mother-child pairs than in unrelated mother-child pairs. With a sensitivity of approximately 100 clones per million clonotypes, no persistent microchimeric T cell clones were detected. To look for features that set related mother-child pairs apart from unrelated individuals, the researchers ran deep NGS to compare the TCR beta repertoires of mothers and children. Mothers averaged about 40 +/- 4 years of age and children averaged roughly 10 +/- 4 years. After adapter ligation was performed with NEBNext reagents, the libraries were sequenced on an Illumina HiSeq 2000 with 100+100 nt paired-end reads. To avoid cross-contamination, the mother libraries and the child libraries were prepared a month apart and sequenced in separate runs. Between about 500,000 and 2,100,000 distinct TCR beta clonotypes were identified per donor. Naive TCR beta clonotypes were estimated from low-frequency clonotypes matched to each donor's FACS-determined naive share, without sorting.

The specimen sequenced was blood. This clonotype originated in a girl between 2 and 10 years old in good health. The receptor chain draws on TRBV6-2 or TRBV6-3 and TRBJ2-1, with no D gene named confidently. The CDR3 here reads CASTDGQYNEQFF. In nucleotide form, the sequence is TGTGCCAGCACCGACGGGCAATACAATGAGCAGTTCTTC.